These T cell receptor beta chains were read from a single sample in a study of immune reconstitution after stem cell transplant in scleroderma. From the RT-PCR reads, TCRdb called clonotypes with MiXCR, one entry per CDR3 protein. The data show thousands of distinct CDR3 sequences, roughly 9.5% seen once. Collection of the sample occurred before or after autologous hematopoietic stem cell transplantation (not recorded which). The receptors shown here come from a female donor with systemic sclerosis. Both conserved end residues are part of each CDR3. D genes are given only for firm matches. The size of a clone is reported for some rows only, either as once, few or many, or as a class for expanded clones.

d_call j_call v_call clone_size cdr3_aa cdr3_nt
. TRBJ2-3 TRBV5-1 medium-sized CASRPTRDTTDTQYF TGCGCCAGCAGACCTACCCGGGACACCACAGATACGCAGTATTTT
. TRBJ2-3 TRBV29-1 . CSACRGNTDTQYF TGCAGCGCCTGCAGGGGAAACACAGATACGCAGTATTTT
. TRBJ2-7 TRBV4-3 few CASSQAVNYEQYF TGCGCCAGCAGCCAAGCTGTCAACTACGAGCAGTACTTC
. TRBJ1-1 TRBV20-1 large CSAPSMETEAFF TGCAGTGCTCCTAGCATGGAGACTGAAGCTTTCTTT
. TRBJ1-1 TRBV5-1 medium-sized CASRDILNTEAFF TGCGCCAGCAGAGATATCCTGAACACTGAAGCTTTCTTT
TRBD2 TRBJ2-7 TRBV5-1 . CASSLILAGDEQYF TGCGCCAGCAGCTTGATTCTAGCGGGCGACGAGCAGTACTTC
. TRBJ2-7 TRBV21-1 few CASSNGTKYEQYF TGTGCCAGCAGCAACGGGACAAAATACGAGCAGTACTTC
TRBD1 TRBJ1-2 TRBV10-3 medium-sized CAISASITGGYGYTF TGTGCCATCAGTGCCTCGATAACAGGGGGCTATGGCTACACCTTC
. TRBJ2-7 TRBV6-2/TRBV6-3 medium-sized CASSWVGEQYF TGTGCCAGCAGTTGGGTAGGCGAGCAGTACTTC
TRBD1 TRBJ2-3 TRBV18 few CASSLSGQGPDTQYF TGTGCCAGCTCACTTTCGGGACAGGGCCCAGATACGCAGTATTTT
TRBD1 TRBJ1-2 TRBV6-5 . CASSTGQHLDGYTF TGTGCCAGCAGTACGGGACAGCATTTGGATGGCTACACCTTC
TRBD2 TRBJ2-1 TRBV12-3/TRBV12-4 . CASTLAGDLAEQFF TGTGCCAGCACCCTAGCGGGAGATTTGGCTGAGCAGTTCTTC
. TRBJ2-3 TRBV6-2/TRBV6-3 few CASSYSDSYTQYF TGTGCCAGCAGTTACTCGGACTCTTATACGCAGTATTTT
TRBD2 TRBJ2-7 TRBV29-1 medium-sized CSVIWGGYEQYF TGCAGCGTTATTTGGGGGGGCTACGAGCAGTACTTC
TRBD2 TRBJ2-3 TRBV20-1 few CSASQLAGGTDTQYF TGCAGTGCTAGCCAGCTAGCGGGGGGTACAGATACGCAGTATTTT
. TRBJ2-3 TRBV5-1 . CASSFGSNTDTQYF TGCGCCAGCAGCTTTGGGTCTAACACAGATACGCAGTATTTT
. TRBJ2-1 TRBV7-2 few CASSSKVDFSSYNEQFF TGTGCCAGCAGCTCCAAGGTGGACTTTAGCTCCTACAATGAGCAGTTCTTC